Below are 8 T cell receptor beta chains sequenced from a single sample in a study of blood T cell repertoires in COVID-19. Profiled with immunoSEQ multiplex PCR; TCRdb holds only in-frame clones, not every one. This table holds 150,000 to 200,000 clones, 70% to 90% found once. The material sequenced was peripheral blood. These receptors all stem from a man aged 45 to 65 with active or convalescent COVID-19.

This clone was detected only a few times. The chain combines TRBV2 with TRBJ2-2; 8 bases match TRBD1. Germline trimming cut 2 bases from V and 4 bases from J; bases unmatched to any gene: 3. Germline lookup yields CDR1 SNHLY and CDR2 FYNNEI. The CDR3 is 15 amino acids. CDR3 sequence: CASSEQGAITGELFF. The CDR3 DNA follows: TGTGCCAGCAGTGAACAGGGGGCAATCACCGGGGAGCTGTTTTTT.

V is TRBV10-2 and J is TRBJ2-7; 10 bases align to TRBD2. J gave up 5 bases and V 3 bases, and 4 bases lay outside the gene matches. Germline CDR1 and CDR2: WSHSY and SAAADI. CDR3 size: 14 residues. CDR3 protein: CASSELAGTDEQYF. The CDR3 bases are TGCGCCAGCAGTGAACTAGCGGGAACGGACGAGCAGTACTTC.

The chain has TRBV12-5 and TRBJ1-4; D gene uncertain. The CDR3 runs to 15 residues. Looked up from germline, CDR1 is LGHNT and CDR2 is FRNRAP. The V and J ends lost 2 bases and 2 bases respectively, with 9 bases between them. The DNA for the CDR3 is TGTGCTAGTGGTTTGTCGTCCAGGACTAATGAAAAACTGTTTTTT. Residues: CASGLSSRTNEKLFF.

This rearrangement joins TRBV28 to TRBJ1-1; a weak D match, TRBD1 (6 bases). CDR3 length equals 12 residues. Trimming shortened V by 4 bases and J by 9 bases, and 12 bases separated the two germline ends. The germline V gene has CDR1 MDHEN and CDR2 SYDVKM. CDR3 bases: TGTGCCAGCAGTTCACAGGGCTTGAAAGCTTTCTTT. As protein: CASSSQGLKAFF.

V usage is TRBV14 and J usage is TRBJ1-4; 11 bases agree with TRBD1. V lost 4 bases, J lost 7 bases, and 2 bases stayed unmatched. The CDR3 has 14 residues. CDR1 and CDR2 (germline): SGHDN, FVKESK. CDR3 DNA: TGTGCCAGCAGCCTCGGGACAGGGGGTGAAAAACTGTTTTTT. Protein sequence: CASSLGTGGEKLFF.

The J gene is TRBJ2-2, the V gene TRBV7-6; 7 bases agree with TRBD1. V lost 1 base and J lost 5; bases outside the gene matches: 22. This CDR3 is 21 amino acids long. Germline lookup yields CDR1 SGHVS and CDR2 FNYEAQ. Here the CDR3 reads CASSLEVFQVKGGRRTGELFF. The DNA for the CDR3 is TGTGCCAGCAGCTTAGAAGTTTTTCAGGTTAAAGGGGGCCGACGGACCGGGGAGCTGTTTTTT.

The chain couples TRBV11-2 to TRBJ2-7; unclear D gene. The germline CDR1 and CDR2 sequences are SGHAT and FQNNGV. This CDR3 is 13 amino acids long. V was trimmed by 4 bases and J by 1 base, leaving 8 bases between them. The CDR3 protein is CASSSGSSYEQYF. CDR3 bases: TGTGCCAGCAGCTCGGGTTCGTCCTACGAGCAGTACTTC.

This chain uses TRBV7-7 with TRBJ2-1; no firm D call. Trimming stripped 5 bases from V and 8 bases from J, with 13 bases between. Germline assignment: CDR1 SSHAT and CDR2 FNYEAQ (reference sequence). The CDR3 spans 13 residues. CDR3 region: CASSLNPGYEQFF. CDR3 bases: TGTGCCAGCAGCCTCAACCCGGGTTATGAGCAGTTCTTC. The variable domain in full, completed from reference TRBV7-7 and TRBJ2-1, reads GAGVSQSPRYKVTKRGQDVTLRCDPISSHATLYWYQQALGQGPEFLTYFNYEAQPDKSGLPSDRFSAERPEGSISTLTIQRTEQRDSAMYRCASSLNPGYEQFFGPGTRLTVL.